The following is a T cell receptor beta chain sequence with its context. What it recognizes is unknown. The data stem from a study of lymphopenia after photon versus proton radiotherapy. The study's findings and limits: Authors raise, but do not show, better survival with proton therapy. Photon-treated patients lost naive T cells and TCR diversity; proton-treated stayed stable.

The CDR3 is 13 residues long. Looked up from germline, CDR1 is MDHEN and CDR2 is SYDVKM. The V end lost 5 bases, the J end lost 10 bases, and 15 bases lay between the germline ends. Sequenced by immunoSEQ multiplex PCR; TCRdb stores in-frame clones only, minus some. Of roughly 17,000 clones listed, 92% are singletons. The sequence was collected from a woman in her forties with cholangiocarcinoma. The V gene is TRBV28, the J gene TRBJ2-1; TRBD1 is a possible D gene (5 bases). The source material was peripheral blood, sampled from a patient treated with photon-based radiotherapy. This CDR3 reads CASSLGPTSEQFF. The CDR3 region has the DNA TGTGCCAGCAGTCTGGGGCCAACCTCCGAGCAGTTCTTC.